The clone carrying this T cell receptor beta chain appeared a few times. Its antigen remains unknown. During colonoscopy, one to two rectal pinch biopsies were collected. Before the diagnostic colonoscopy, ulcerative colitis patients were free of immunosuppressive medication. This sample is drawn from a study of pediatric ulcerative colitis. Germline assignment: CDR1 SNHLY and CDR2 FYNNEI. The CDR3 is 15 residues long. With V trimmed by 3 bases and J by 8 bases, 12 bases remained unmatched. Sequencing was at survey level. The data were produced by immunoSEQ multiplex PCR, yet TCRdb's version contains in-frame clones alone and is incomplete. There are 15,000 to 20,000 clones in the sample; roughly 80% occur only once, and around 7% lies in the top ten. Study-wide results and limits: Repertoires came from total lymphocyte DNA, not specific subsets.

J is TRBJ1-2 and V is TRBV2; 7 bases agree with TRBD1. Material: gut tissue. This receptor was obtained from a boy younger than 18 with moderate ulcerative colitis. The DNA of the CDR3 is TGTGCCAGCAGTGAGGACAGGAGCACCATGGGCGGCTACACCTTC. Amino acids: CASSEDRSTMGGYTF.